Below, 3 T cell receptor beta chains from the same sample are listed, as sequenced in a study of radiation and T cells in renal cell carcinoma (dated by TCRdb to 2018 to 2020). Library construction relied on the immunoSEQ multiplex PCR assay. TCRdb took over this immuneACCESS table, retaining in-frame rearrangements with V and J assigned. Such tables are incomplete; in checked studies, under half of the missing clones stem from an unresolved V gene, and the remainder is unexplained. The sample table contains 75,000 to 95,000 clones; only one count was recorded for around four fifths of them. Of the sample, approximately 8.8% falls within the top ten clones. The time point label corresponds to: blood 4 weeks post-SBRT, at nephrectomy. Taken with the paper, the label for treatment or condition translates to: 15 Gy SBRT to primary tumor, nephrectomy 4 weeks later. Sample: blood, taken from a patient whose treatment included radiotherapy and nephrectomy. The receptors shown here come from a man in his fifties with renal cell carcinoma.

The chain carries TRBV6-5 and TRBJ2-1; 7 bases are a match to TRBD2. The CDR3 runs 13 residues. V dropped 2 bases and J dropped 8; count of bases not matched to a gene: 3. Germline V gives CDR1 MNHEY, CDR2 SVGAGI. The CDR3 DNA is TGTGCCAGCAGTTACCCAACTAGCGATGAGCAGTTCTTC. It encodes CASSYPTSDEQFF.

This clone has a single count. The rearrangement uses TRBV4-3 and TRBJ1-1; TRBD1 might be the D (5 bases). V dropped 5 bases and J dropped 1 base, with 11 bases sitting between them. Germline V gene lookup returns CDR1 LGHNA and CDR2 YSLEER. The CDR3 covers 14 residues. The CDR3 DNA follows: TGCGCCAGCAGCTGGGACCTCGGGAACACTGAAGCTTTCTTT. It yields the protein CASSWDLGNTEAFF.

This chain connects TRBV5-3 to TRBJ2-1, with D uncertain. TRBV5-3 is an open reading frame whose function is uncertain. The length of the CDR3 is 15 residues. V gave up 4 bases and J gave up 8 bases, with 19 bases separating them. Here the CDR3 DNA reads TGTGCCAGAAGCGCCGGACGGCTGTCGGTCGATGAGCAGTTCTTC. The encoded protein is CARSAGRLSVDEQFF.